This TCR beta chain is from a study of cytomegalovirus exposure and HLA in healthy donors. Trimming removed 3 bases from V and 2 bases from J; junction bases left unmatched: 10. CDR1 and CDR2 (germline): SGHNT, YYREEE (reference sequence). The CDR3 spans 17 residues. A remark on this clone: Its antigen remains unknown.

The study ran its PCR with 60 Vbeta and 13 Jbeta primers. Sequenced by immunoSEQ multiplex PCR; TCRdb stores in-frame clones only, minus some. Of around 99,000 clones listed, around 77% are singletons. Study-wide findings and caveats: What TCR beta sequences reportedly achieved was accurate prediction of HLA-A and HLA-B alleles in most subjects.

What was sequenced was PBMCs. The sequence was collected from a male donor in good health and CMV-seronegative. The chain carries TRBV5-4 and TRBJ2-5; 10 bases map to TRBD2. The CDR3 sequence: CASSSPSSGSYQETQYF. In DNA form, the CDR3 reads TGTGCCAGCAGCTCGCCTTCTAGCGGGAGCTATCAAGAGACCCAGTACTTC.